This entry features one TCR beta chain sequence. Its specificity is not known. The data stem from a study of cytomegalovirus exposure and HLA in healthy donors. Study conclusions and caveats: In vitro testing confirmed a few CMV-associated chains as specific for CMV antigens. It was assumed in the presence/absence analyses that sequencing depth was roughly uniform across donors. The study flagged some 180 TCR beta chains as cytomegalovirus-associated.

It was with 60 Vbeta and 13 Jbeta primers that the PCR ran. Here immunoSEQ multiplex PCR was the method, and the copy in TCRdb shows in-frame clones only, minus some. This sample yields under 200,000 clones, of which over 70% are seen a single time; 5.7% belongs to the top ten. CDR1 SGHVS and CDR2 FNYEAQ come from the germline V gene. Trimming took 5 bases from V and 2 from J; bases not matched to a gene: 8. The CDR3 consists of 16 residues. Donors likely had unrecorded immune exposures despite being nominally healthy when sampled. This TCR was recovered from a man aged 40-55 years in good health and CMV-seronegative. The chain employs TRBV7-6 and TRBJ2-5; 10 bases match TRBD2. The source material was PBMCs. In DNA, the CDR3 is TGTGCCAGCAGCCCCTTTGGGACTAGCGTGCAAGAGACCCAGTACTTC. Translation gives CASSPFGTSVQETQYF.